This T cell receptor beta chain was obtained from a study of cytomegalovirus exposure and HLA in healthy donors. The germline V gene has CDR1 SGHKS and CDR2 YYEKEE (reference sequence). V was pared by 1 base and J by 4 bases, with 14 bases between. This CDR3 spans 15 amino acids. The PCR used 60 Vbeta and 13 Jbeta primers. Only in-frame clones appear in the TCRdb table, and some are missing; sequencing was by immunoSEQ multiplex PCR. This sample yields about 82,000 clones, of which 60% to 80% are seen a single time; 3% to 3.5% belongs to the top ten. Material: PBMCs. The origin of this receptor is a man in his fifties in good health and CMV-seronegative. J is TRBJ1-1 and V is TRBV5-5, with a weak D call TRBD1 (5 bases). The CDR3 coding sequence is TGTGCCAGCAGCTTGCCCCCAGGGATCGGCACTGAAGCTTTCTTT. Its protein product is CASSLPPGIGTEAFF.